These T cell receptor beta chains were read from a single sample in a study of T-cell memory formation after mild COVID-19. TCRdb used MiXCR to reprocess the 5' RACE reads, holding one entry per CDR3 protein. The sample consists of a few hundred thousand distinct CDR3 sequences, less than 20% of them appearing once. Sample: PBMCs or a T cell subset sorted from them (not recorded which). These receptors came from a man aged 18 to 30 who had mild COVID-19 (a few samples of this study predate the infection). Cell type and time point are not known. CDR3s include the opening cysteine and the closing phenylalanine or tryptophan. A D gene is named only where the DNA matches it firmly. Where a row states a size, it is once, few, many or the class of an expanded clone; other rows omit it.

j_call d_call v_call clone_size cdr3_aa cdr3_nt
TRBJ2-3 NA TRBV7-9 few CASSLETRTDTQYF TGTGCCAGCAGCTTAGAGACTCGCACAGATACGCAGTATTTT
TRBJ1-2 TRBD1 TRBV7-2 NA CASSFLTSGGQGGYTF TGTGCCAGCAGCTTTCTAACGAGCGGGGGACAGGGCGGCTACACCTTC
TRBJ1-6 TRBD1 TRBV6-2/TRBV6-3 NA CASSFPTGSSYNSPLHF TGTGCCAGCAGTTTCCCGACAGGGAGCTCCTATAATTCACCCCTCCACTTT
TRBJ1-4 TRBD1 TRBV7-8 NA CASRRQGVLNEKLFF TGTGCCAGCAGACGACAGGGGGTACTCAATGAAAAACTGTTTTTT
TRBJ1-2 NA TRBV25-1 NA CASSEYGQPGYTF TGTGCCAGCAGTGAATATGGTCAGCCTGGCTACACCTTC
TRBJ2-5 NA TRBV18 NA CASSPSLEVGETQYF TGTGCCAGCTCACCATCGTTGGAAGTGGGAGAGACCCAGTACTTC
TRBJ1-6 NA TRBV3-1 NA CASKGSDGYNSPLHF TGTGCCAGCAAGGGGTCGGACGGGTATAATTCACCCCTCCACTTT
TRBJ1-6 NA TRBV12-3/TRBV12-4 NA CASSGQGRDSPLHF TGTGCCAGCAGCGGGCAGGGTAGAGATTCACCCCTCCACTTT
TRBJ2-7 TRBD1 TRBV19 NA CASSTGTGSYEQYF TGTGCCAGTAGTACCGGGACAGGGAGCTACGAGCAGTACTTC
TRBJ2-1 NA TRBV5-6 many CASSLNQGRYNEQFF TGTGCCAGCAGCTTGAACCAGGGAAGGTACAATGAGCAGTTCTTC
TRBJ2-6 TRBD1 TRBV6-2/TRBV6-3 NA CASKVLAQGAGANVLTF TGTGCCAGCAAAGTACTGGCTCAGGGGGCTGGGGCCAACGTCCTGACTTTC
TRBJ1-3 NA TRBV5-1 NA CASRDSTSGNTIYF TGCGCCAGCAGGGATTCGACCTCTGGAAACACCATATATTTT
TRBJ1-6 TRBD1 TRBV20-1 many CSAFSRQGMSWSPLHF TGCAGTGCCTTTTCCCGACAGGGGATGAGTTGGTCACCCCTCCACTTT
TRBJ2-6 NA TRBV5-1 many CASSSSFGSVLTF TGCGCCAGCAGCTCGTCCTTTGGGAGCGTCCTGACTTTC
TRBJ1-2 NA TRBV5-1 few CASSFGQLKDYGYTF TGCGCCAGCAGCTTCGGGCAGCTCAAGGACTATGGCTACACCTTC
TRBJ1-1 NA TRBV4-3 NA CASSRTSIRGGTEAFF TGCGCCAGCAGCCGAACCTCGATTCGAGGGGGCACTGAAGCTTTCTTT
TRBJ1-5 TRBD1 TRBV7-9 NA CASSDSQGNQPQHF TGTGCCAGCAGCGACTCACAGGGGAATCAGCCCCAGCATTTT
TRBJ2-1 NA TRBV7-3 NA CASSSGRGLYNEQFF TGTGCCAGCAGCTCCGGGCGGGGCCTTTACAATGAGCAGTTCTTC
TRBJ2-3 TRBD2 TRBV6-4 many CASSESGGATDTQYF TGTGCCAGCAGTGAAAGCGGGGGGGCCACAGATACGCAGTATTTT
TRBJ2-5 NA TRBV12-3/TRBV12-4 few CASSLIAREETQYF TGTGCCAGCAGTTTAATCGCCAGGGAGGAGACCCAGTACTTC
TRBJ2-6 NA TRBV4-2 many CASRRESSGANVLTF TGTGCCAGCCGGAGGGAGAGCTCTGGGGCCAACGTCCTGACTTTC
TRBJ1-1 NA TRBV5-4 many CASSIDKNTEAFF TGTGCCAGCAGTATCGACAAGAACACTGAAGCTTTCTTT
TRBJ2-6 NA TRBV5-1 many CASSWEMQGDAGANVLTF TGCGCCAGCAGCTGGGAGATGCAGGGTGATGCTGGGGCCAACGTCCTGACTTTC
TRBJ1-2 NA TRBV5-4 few CASRLRGGANYGYTF TGTGCCAGCAGGTTGAGGGGGGGAGCTAACTATGGCTACACCTTC